A selection of T cell receptor beta chains follows, all from one sample in a study of T cell responses to AZD1222 COVID-19 vaccine. Sequencing was performed with immunoSEQ multiplex PCR; in TCRdb, only in-frame clones are kept and a portion is missing. The profile shows 110,000 or so clones, roughly 90% of them singletons. Sequencing used peripheral blood, obtained on day 0 of AZD1222 vaccination. Every receptor here comes from an adult in good health. CDR3s include the opening cysteine and the closing phenylalanine or tryptophan. D genes are given only for firm matches. Rows give clone size only sometimes, using once, few, many, or a class for an expanded clone.

V: TRBV5-5
size: .
D: TRBD2
J: TRBJ2-7
DNA: TGTGCCAGCAGCTTGATGGGGGGGAGTAAGTACGAGCAGTACTTC
CDR3: CASSLMGGSKYEQYF

V: TRBV28
size: .
D: .
J: TRBJ2-5
DNA: TGTGCCAGCAGTTTCCCCCTCCTCAGGACCCAGTACTTC
CDR3: CASSFPLLRTQYF

V: TRBV10-1
size: .
D: .
J: TRBJ1-5
DNA: TGCGCCAGCAGTGAATTGCTGGGCCAGCCCCAGCATTTT
CDR3: CASSELLGQPQHF

V: TRBV6-5
size: many
D: TRBD2
J: TRBJ2-1
DNA: TGTGCCAGCAGTCCTAGCGGGGGGGACAATGAGCAGTTCTTC
CDR3: CASSPSGGDNEQFF

V: TRBV6-1
size: once
D: .
J: TRBJ2-3
DNA: TGTGCCAGCAGTGAATCCGCTTTGAGCACAGATACGCAGTATTTT
CDR3: CASSESALSTDTQYF

V: TRBV2
size: .
D: TRBD1
J: TRBJ1-2
DNA: TGTGCCAGCAGTTTTGCGGGACAGGCCTATGGCTACACCTTC
CDR3: CASSFAGQAYGYTF

V: TRBV9
size: .
D: .
J: TRBJ1-6
DNA: TGTGCCAGCAGCTTCGGGGGAGCTTCACCCCTCCACTTT
CDR3: CASSFGGASPLHF

V: TRBV9
size: .
D: TRBD1
J: TRBJ2-3
DNA: TGTGCCAGCAGCCGCCCAAAGGGGGCTAGCACAGATACGCAGTATTTT
CDR3: CASSRPKGASTDTQYF

V: TRBV4-2
size: .
D: .
J: TRBJ2-7
DNA: TGTGCCAGCAGCCAGGGCCCTGAGCAGTACTTC
CDR3: CASSQGPEQYF

V: TRBV5-1
size: once
D: .
J: TRBJ2-5
DNA: TGCGCCAGCAGCTTGGGGGGACAAATCCAAGAGACCCAGTACTTC
CDR3: CASSLGGQIQETQYF

V: TRBV5-1
size: once
D: .
J: TRBJ1-1
DNA: TGCGCCAGCAGCTACGGGACACCGAACACTGAAGCTTTCTTT
CDR3: CASSYGTPNTEAFF

V: TRBV5-1
size: few
D: .
J: TRBJ2-2
DNA: TGCGCCAGCAGCTGGCCCCGGGGCGCGGGGGAGCTGTTTTTT
CDR3: CASSWPRGAGELFF

V: TRBV14
size: few
D: .
J: TRBJ2-1
DNA: TGTGCCAGCAGCCAGAGGTGGAGATACAATGAGCAGTTCTTC
CDR3: CASSQRWRYNEQFF

V: TRBV2
size: .
D: .
J: TRBJ1-5
DNA: TGTGCCAGCTCGACAGTTAGCAATCAGCCCCAGCATTTT
CDR3: CASSTVSNQPQHF

V: TRBV6-6
size: .
D: TRBD1
J: TRBJ2-7
DNA: TGTGCCAGCATCGGACAGGGTGATACCTACGAGCAGTACTTC
CDR3: CASIGQGDTYEQYF

V: TRBV15
size: .
D: TRBD1
J: TRBJ1-2
DNA: TGTGCCACCAGCATGAGACAGGGCTATAACTATGGCTACACCTTC
CDR3: CATSMRQGYNYGYTF

V: TRBV7-2
size: once
D: .
J: TRBJ1-3
DNA: TGTGCCAGCAGCGCCCACCTCGGGACACTCTCTGGAAACACCATATATTTT
CDR3: CASSAHLGTLSGNTIYF

V: TRBV5-1
size: .
D: .
J: TRBJ1-6
DNA: TGCGCCAGCAGCTTGGACAGGGAGAGTTCACCCCTCCACTTT
CDR3: CASSLDRESSPLHF

V: TRBV14
size: .
D: TRBD1
J: TRBJ2-7
DNA: TGTGCCAGCAGCCAAGAATACCGGGACAGCCTGTACTTC
CDR3: CASSQEYRDSLYF

V: TRBV28
size: .
D: .
J: TRBJ1-2
DNA: TGTGCCAGCAGAACAGATAGGAGGGGAAACTATGGCTACACCTTC
CDR3: CASRTDRRGNYGYTF